This TCR beta chain was obtained from a study of blood T cell repertoires in COVID-19. Some clones are missing from TCRdb's copy, which holds only in-frame ones; the method was immunoSEQ multiplex PCR. Among 350,000 to 550,000 clones listed, 75% to 90% were seen once. This clonotype originated in a man under 40 who had recovered from COVID-19. Sequenced: PBMCs or T cells enriched from blood (not recorded which).

The chain's CDR3 is CASSSRVGEQFF. The CDR3 coding sequence is TGTGCCAGCAGTAGTCGGGTCGGTGAGCAGTTCTTC. This chain links TRBV28 with TRBJ2-1; unclear D gene. Germline CDR1 and CDR2: MDHEN and SYDVKM. CDR3 size: 12 residues. The germline V and J ends were trimmed by 5 bases and 9 bases, with 11 bases remaining between them. Based on the CDR3 plus reference TRBV28 and TRBJ2-1, the full variable domain is DVKVTQSSRYLVKRTGEKVFLECVQDMDHENMFWYRQDPGLGLRLIYFSYDVKMKEKGDIPEGYSVSREKKERFSLILESASTNQTSMYLCASSSRVGEQFFGPGTRLTVL.